The rows below give T cell receptor beta chains drawn from one sample of a study of response to subunit inactivated influenza vaccine. Each CDR3 protein gets one entry after TCRdb re-called the RT-PCR reads with MiXCR. The data show fewer than 800,000 distinct CDR3 sequences, 15% to 19% seen once. This sample comprised PBMCs from blood, obtained roughly 12 days after vaccination. These receptors came from a man aged 50 or older who received an inactivated influenza vaccine. CDR3s include the opening cysteine and the closing phenylalanine or tryptophan. D genes are given only for firm matches. Clone size, where shown, is once, few, many, or a class for clones that have expanded.

J gene: TRBJ2-7
D gene: TRBD1
clone size: many
V gene: TRBV6-2/TRBV6-3
CDR3 DNA: TGTGCCAGCAGTTACTCAGGGACAGGGAACGAGCAGTACTTC
CDR3 protein: CASSYSGTGNEQYF

J gene: TRBJ2-7
D gene: NA
clone size: NA
V gene: TRBV11-1
CDR3 DNA: TGTGCCAGCAGCATTTACCAGGGGATCAACGAGCAGTACTTC
CDR3 protein: CASSIYQGINEQYF

J gene: TRBJ2-7
D gene: TRBD1
clone size: NA
V gene: TRBV20-1
CDR3 DNA: TGCAGTGCTAGACATTACCCGGGACAGTCCTACGAGCAGTACTTC
CDR3 protein: CSARHYPGQSYEQYF

J gene: TRBJ2-2
D gene: NA
clone size: few
V gene: TRBV29-1
CDR3 DNA: TGCAGCGCCGGACCGGGCGTAAACACCGGGGAGCTGTTTTTT
CDR3 protein: CSAGPGVNTGELFF

J gene: TRBJ2-7
D gene: TRBD1
clone size: few
V gene: TRBV6-1
CDR3 DNA: TGTGCCAGCAGTAAAACAGGGGGCGCATCCTACGAGCAGTACTTC
CDR3 protein: CASSKTGGASYEQYF

J gene: TRBJ2-4
D gene: TRBD2
clone size: few
V gene: TRBV11-2
CDR3 DNA: TGTGCCAGCCTATTACGGGGGGGACTAGCGGAAGAGCTAGCCAAAAACATTCAGTACTTC
CDR3 protein: CASLLRGGLAEELAKNIQYF

J gene: TRBJ2-3
D gene: TRBD2
clone size: many
V gene: TRBV5-1
CDR3 DNA: TGCGCCAGCAGCCAGACTAGCGGCACAGATACGCAGTATTTT
CDR3 protein: CASSQTSGTDTQYF

J gene: TRBJ2-1
D gene: NA
clone size: many
V gene: TRBV7-8
CDR3 DNA: TGTGCCAGCAGCTTACTCCTCGGCGGTTTTGAGCAGTTCTTC
CDR3 protein: CASSLLLGGFEQFF

J gene: TRBJ2-5
D gene: NA
clone size: few
V gene: TRBV20-1
CDR3 DNA: TGCAGTGCCACGGCGGTGGCAGGGGCCAACCAAGAGACCCAGTACTTC
CDR3 protein: CSATAVAGANQETQYF

J gene: TRBJ1-6
D gene: NA
clone size: few
V gene: TRBV12-3/TRBV12-4
CDR3 DNA: TGTGCCAGCAGCAAAGACAGGATAAGTTCACCCCTCCACTTT
CDR3 protein: CASSKDRISSPLHF

J gene: TRBJ1-2
D gene: TRBD1
clone size: many
V gene: TRBV11-2
CDR3 DNA: TGTGCCAGCAGCTTAGGACAGGGCGGTGGCTACACCTTC
CDR3 protein: CASSLGQGGGYTF

J gene: TRBJ2-3
D gene: TRBD1
clone size: many
V gene: TRBV10-3
CDR3 DNA: TGTGCCGCCATGGGACAGGACACAGATACGCAGTATTTT
CDR3 protein: CAAMGQDTDTQYF

J gene: TRBJ1-1
D gene: TRBD1
clone size: NA
V gene: TRBV7-2
CDR3 DNA: TGTGCCAGCAGCCCACCGGACAGGGGGAAAGCTTTCTTT
CDR3 protein: CASSPPDRGKAFF

J gene: TRBJ2-1
D gene: TRBD2
clone size: NA
V gene: TRBV24-1
CDR3 DNA: TGTGCCACCAGTGACTCGGGACTAGCGGATTACAATGAGCAGTTCTTC
CDR3 protein: CATSDSGLADYNEQFF

J gene: TRBJ2-7
D gene: NA
clone size: few
V gene: TRBV29-1
CDR3 DNA: TGCAGCGTTGAAGAGGACGGATACTCCTACGAGCAGTACTTC
CDR3 protein: CSVEEDGYSYEQYF

J gene: TRBJ2-5
D gene: TRBD1
clone size: few
V gene: TRBV20-1
CDR3 DNA: TGCAGTGCTATTACAGGGGGTCAAGAGACCCAGTACTTC
CDR3 protein: CSAITGGQETQYF

J gene: TRBJ1-5
D gene: NA
clone size: NA
V gene: TRBV20-1
CDR3 DNA: TGCAGTGCAGACACTGTTGGCATCCAGCCCCAGCATTTT
CDR3 protein: CSADTVGIQPQHF

J gene: TRBJ2-1
D gene: NA
clone size: NA
V gene: TRBV6-2/TRBV6-3
CDR3 DNA: TGTGCCAGCAGTTCGTACAGGGACTCCTACAATGAGCAGTTCTTC
CDR3 protein: CASSSYRDSYNEQFF

J gene: TRBJ1-6
D gene: NA
clone size: many
V gene: TRBV20-1
CDR3 DNA: TGCAGTGCTAGAGTCTCCTATCAGGGTGGCAATTCACCCCTCCACTTT
CDR3 protein: CSARVSYQGGNSPLHF

J gene: TRBJ1-2
D gene: NA
clone size: NA
V gene: TRBV7-8
CDR3 DNA: TGTGCCAGCAGCTTAGTGGACACCCTATATGGCTACACCTTC
CDR3 protein: CASSLVDTLYGYTF

J gene: TRBJ1-6
D gene: NA
clone size: NA
V gene: TRBV25-1
CDR3 DNA: TGTGCCAGCGGGGGACGAGCTGGTTCACCCCTCCACTTT
CDR3 protein: CASGGRAGSPLHF

J gene: TRBJ2-7
D gene: NA
clone size: NA
V gene: TRBV27
CDR3 DNA: TGTGCCAGCACCAGGGGGGGCGGCGGCTCCTACGAGCAGTACTTC
CDR3 protein: CASTRGGGGSYEQYF

J gene: TRBJ2-3
D gene: NA
clone size: NA
V gene: TRBV20-1
CDR3 DNA: TGCAGTGTTCATGGTGCCGGGGCGCAGTATTTT
CDR3 protein: CSVHGAGAQYF

J gene: TRBJ2-7
D gene: NA
clone size: NA
V gene: TRBV5-1
CDR3 DNA: TGCGCCAGCAGCTCCCCCGGGACCCAGGGCGGATCCTACGAGCAGTACTTC
CDR3 protein: CASSSPGTQGGSYEQYF

J gene: TRBJ1-1
D gene: NA
clone size: few
V gene: TRBV28
CDR3 DNA: TGTGCCAGCAGTTTATTAGGAGGGATGAACACTGAAGCTTTCTTT
CDR3 protein: CASSLLGGMNTEAFF

J gene: TRBJ2-3
D gene: TRBD2
clone size: few
V gene: TRBV25-1
CDR3 DNA: TGTGCCAGCAGTGATGACAAGGGACTAGCGGGAGGTTGGGATACGCAGTATTTT
CDR3 protein: CASSDDKGLAGGWDTQYF

J gene: TRBJ2-3
D gene: NA
clone size: NA
V gene: TRBV3-1
CDR3 DNA: TGTGCCAGCAGCCAAGACAGCGGGTGGGGTACGCAGTATTTT
CDR3 protein: CASSQDSGWGTQYF

J gene: TRBJ1-2
D gene: NA
clone size: few
V gene: TRBV18
CDR3 DNA: TGTGCCAGCGATCACAAGGGCCAGAACAATAACTATGGCTACACCTTC
CDR3 protein: CASDHKGQNNNYGYTF

J gene: TRBJ2-3
D gene: TRBD2
clone size: NA
V gene: TRBV6-2/TRBV6-3
CDR3 DNA: TGTGCCAGCAGTTGGACTAGCGGGGCAAACACAGATACGCAGTATTTT
CDR3 protein: CASSWTSGANTDTQYF

J gene: TRBJ1-2
D gene: TRBD1
clone size: few
V gene: TRBV28
CDR3 DNA: TGTGCCAGCAGTTTTATCTCGGGACAGGGATGGGGCTATGGCTACACCTTC
CDR3 protein: CASSFISGQGWGYGYTF

J gene: TRBJ1-1
D gene: NA
clone size: few
V gene: TRBV18
CDR3 DNA: TGTGCCAGCTCACTGTCCGGTCGGAGGGCTGAAGCTTTCTTT
CDR3 protein: CASSLSGRRAEAFF

J gene: TRBJ1-5
D gene: NA
clone size: few
V gene: TRBV28
CDR3 DNA: TGTGCCAGCATGAGCAATCAGCCCCAGCATTTT
CDR3 protein: CASMSNQPQHF

J gene: TRBJ2-3
D gene: NA
clone size: NA
V gene: TRBV20-1
CDR3 DNA: TGCAGTGCGCGCCTCGCCACAGATACGCAGTATTTT
CDR3 protein: CSARLATDTQYF

J gene: TRBJ2-1
D gene: TRBD2
clone size: few
V gene: TRBV28
CDR3 DNA: TGTGCCAGCAGACCACTATGGGGAGCGGGAACGTACAATGAGCAGTTCTTC
CDR3 protein: CASRPLWGAGTYNEQFF

J gene: TRBJ2-1
D gene: TRBD2
clone size: few
V gene: TRBV5-1
CDR3 DNA: TGCGCCAGCAGCCCCCAGCGGGGAGCGCAGTTCTTC
CDR3 protein: CASSPQRGAQFF

J gene: TRBJ1-2
D gene: NA
clone size: many
V gene: TRBV20-1
CDR3 DNA: TGCAGTGCTAGAGCCACCACAGTCTATGGCTACACCTTC
CDR3 protein: CSARATTVYGYTF

J gene: TRBJ2-1
D gene: TRBD2
clone size: NA
V gene: TRBV6-2/TRBV6-3
CDR3 DNA: TGTGCCAGCAGTGAGTTAGCGGGGGCTTTTTACAATGAGCAGTTCTTC
CDR3 protein: CASSELAGAFYNEQFF

J gene: TRBJ2-1
D gene: TRBD2
clone size: NA
V gene: TRBV11-2
CDR3 DNA: TGTGCCAGCAGCTCATCAGGACTAGCGGGAAACTCCTACAATGAGCAGTTCTTC
CDR3 protein: CASSSSGLAGNSYNEQFF

J gene: TRBJ2-3
D gene: TRBD2
clone size: few
V gene: TRBV7-9
CDR3 DNA: TGTGCCAGCAGCTTCCTCGGCGGGGGGGACACAGATACGCAGTATTTT
CDR3 protein: CASSFLGGGDTDTQYF

J gene: TRBJ1-4
D gene: NA
clone size: NA
V gene: TRBV7-2
CDR3 DNA: TGTGCCAGCAGCAAGCAGGGTGGTACTGAAAAACTGTTTTTT
CDR3 protein: CASSKQGGTEKLFF

J gene: TRBJ2-1
D gene: NA
clone size: few
V gene: TRBV20-1
CDR3 DNA: TGCAGTGCTAGAGATCCAGACAGCTACAATGAGCAGTTCTTC
CDR3 protein: CSARDPDSYNEQFF

J gene: TRBJ2-1
D gene: NA
clone size: NA
V gene: TRBV7-9
CDR3 DNA: TGTGCCAGCAGCTTGGCAAACAATGAGCAGTTCTTC
CDR3 protein: CASSLANNEQFF

J gene: TRBJ1-1
D gene: NA
clone size: few
V gene: TRBV5-1
CDR3 DNA: TGCGCCAGCAGCTTGGAGCGGGCCATGAACACTGAAGCTTTCTTT
CDR3 protein: CASSLERAMNTEAFF

J gene: TRBJ1-1
D gene: NA
clone size: few
V gene: TRBV20-1
CDR3 DNA: TGCAGTGCTAGAAGGGTCAGGGCCACTGAAGCTTTCTTT
CDR3 protein: CSARRVRATEAFF

J gene: TRBJ1-1
D gene: NA
clone size: many
V gene: TRBV6-5
CDR3 DNA: TGTGCCAGCAGTTACTCGATCGGAATGAACACTGAAGCTTTCTTT
CDR3 protein: CASSYSIGMNTEAFF

J gene: TRBJ2-5
D gene: NA
clone size: NA
V gene: TRBV20-1
CDR3 DNA: TGCAGTGCTCTGGGAAGAGAGACCCAGTACTTC
CDR3 protein: CSALGRETQYF

J gene: TRBJ2-1
D gene: TRBD2
clone size: NA
V gene: TRBV7-9
CDR3 DNA: TGTGCCAGCAGCCCTAGCGGACTAGCGGGAGTCAATGAGCAGTTCTTC
CDR3 protein: CASSPSGLAGVNEQFF

J gene: TRBJ2-3
D gene: NA
clone size: many
V gene: TRBV6-5
CDR3 DNA: TGTGCCAGCAGTTACGCTCGAGCAGATACGCAGTATTTT
CDR3 protein: CASSYARADTQYF

J gene: TRBJ2-5
D gene: NA
clone size: NA
V gene: TRBV28
CDR3 DNA: TGTGCCAGCAATGTGGGGTACCAAGAGACCCAGTACTTC
CDR3 protein: CASNVGYQETQYF

J gene: TRBJ2-3
D gene: NA
clone size: many
V gene: TRBV12-3/TRBV12-4
CDR3 DNA: TGTGCCACGTCGCGCACAGATACGCAGTATTTT
CDR3 protein: CATSRTDTQYF

J gene: TRBJ2-7
D gene: TRBD1
clone size: NA
V gene: TRBV4-3
CDR3 DNA: TGCGCCAGCAGCCCAAACAGGGGCCACGAGCAGTACTTC
CDR3 protein: CASSPNRGHEQYF

J gene: TRBJ2-3
D gene: NA
clone size: few
V gene: TRBV14
CDR3 DNA: TGTGCCAGCAGCCAAAGTCGCACCTTGCAGTATTTT
CDR3 protein: CASSQSRTLQYF

J gene: TRBJ1-2
D gene: NA
clone size: few
V gene: TRBV29-1
CDR3 DNA: TGCAGCGTTAAGGCGGGGCCGGGGTATGGCTACACCTTC
CDR3 protein: CSVKAGPGYGYTF

J gene: TRBJ1-5
D gene: NA
clone size: few
V gene: TRBV12-3/TRBV12-4
CDR3 DNA: TGTGCCAGCAGTTTAAGTGGTGGGCCCCAGCATTTT
CDR3 protein: CASSLSGGPQHF